This T cell receptor beta chain was profiled in a study of Graves' ophthalmopathy and Graves' hyperthyroidism. Study at large: Peripheral blood samples were taken at initial diagnosis, before any treatment. Broader study findings: Ophthalmopathy progression predictions by the model showed nearly 75% specificity and 70.59% sensitivity. Most expanded clonotypes from thyroid (those above 0.001 frequency) were also found in blood.

The CDR3 runs to 18 residues. Trimming shortened V by 6 bases and J by 0 bases, and 24 bases separated the two germline ends. Germline V gives CDR1 SQVTM, CDR2 ANQGSEA. TCR beta CDR3 regions were amplified from RNA transcripts. HTBI-primed RT-PCR formed the first round, and a multiplex PCR formed the second. TCRdb ran MiXCR on the multiplex PCR reads and lists one entry per CDR3 protein. The sample contains hundreds of thousands of distinct CDR3 sequences, under 50% of which appear only once. This clonotype came up many times. Its target is not known. The specimen sequenced was peripheral blood. The TCR sequence derives from an adult man with Graves' ophthalmopathy. This chain links TRBV29-1 with TRBJ1-5; D may be TRBD1 (5 bases). The CDR3: CSVDSRRILGLSNQPQHF. The CDR3 DNA reads TGCAGCGTCGACAGCCGACGGATCCTGGGCCTTAGCAATCAGCCCCAGCATTTT.